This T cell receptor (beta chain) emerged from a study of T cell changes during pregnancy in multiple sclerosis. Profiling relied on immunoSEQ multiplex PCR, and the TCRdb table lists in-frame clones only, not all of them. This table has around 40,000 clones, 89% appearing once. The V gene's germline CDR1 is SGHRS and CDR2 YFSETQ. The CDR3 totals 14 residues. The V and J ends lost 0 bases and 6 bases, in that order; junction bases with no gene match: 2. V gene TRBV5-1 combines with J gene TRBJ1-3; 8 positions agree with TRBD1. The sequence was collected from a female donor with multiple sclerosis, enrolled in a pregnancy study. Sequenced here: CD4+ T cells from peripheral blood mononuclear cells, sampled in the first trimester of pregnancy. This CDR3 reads CASSLADRENTIYF. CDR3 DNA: TGCGCCAGCAGCTTGGCGGACAGGGAAAACACCATATATTTT.